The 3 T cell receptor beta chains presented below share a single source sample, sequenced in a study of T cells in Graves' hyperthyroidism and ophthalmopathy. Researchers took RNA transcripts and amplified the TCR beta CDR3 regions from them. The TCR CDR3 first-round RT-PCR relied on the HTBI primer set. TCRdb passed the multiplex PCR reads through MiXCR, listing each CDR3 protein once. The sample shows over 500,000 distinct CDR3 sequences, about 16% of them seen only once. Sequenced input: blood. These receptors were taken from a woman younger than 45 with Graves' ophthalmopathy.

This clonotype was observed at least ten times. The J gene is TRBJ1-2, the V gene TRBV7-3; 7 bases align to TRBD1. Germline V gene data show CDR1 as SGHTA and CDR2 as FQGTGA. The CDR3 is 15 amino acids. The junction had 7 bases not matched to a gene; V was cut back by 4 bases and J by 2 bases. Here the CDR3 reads CASSSHPGGNYGYTF. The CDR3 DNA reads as TGTGCCAGCAGCTCCCACCCAGGGGGAAACTATGGCTACACCTTC. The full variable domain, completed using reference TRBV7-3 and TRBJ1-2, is GAGVSQTPSNKVTEKGKYVELRCDPISGHTALYWYRQSLGQGPEFLIYFQGTGAADDSGLPNDRFFAVRPEGSVSTLKIQRTERGDSAVYLCASSSHPGGNYGYTFGSGTRLTVV.

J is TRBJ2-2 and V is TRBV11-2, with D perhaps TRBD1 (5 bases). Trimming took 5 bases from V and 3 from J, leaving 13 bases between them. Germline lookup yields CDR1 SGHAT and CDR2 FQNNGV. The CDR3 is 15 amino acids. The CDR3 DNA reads TGTGCCAGCAGCCCCATCTTGGGGCACACCGGGGAGCTGTTTTTT. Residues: CASSPILGHTGELFF.

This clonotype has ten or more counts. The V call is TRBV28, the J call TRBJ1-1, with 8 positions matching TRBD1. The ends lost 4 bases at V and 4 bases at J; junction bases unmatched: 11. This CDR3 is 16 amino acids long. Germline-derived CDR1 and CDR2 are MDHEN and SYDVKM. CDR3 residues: CASSSLPQGDGTEAFF. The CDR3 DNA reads TGTGCCAGCAGTTCCCTGCCACAGGGGGATGGCACTGAAGCTTTCTTT.